This TCR beta chain was recorded in a study of breast tumors, draining lymph nodes, adjacent tissues. Study-wide results and caveats: Luminal-like breast cancer showed significantly higher tumor–nontumor repertoire similarity than basal-like. Tumors had less TCR diversity than lymph nodes, more than nontumor tissue. Data fit most tumor T cells coming from lymph node, expanding in tumor.

For this clonotype: Its specificity is unknown.

TCRdb fed the multiplex PCR reads into MiXCR, producing one record per CDR3 protein. The sample lists over 250,000 distinct CDR3 sequences; 30% were seen once. Axillary draining lymph nodes of breast cancer patients supplied the node samples. The ends were cut back, 4 bases at V and 4 bases at J, with 7 bases in the middle. The CDR3 is 12 amino acids. V is TRBV12-3 or TRBV12-4 and J is TRBJ2-5, with D possibly matching TRBD2 (5 bases). Sequencing input: axillary lymph node tissue. The source is a female donor with breast cancer. Some clones in this sample may be carry-over from other donors' samples. The DNA of the CDR3 is TGTGCCAGCAGTTACGAGGGAGAGACCCAGTACTTC. Protein sequence: CASSYEGETQYF.